The 14 T cell receptor beta chains below were found in one sample sequenced in a study of cytomegalovirus exposure and HLA in healthy donors. The PCR made use of 60 Vbeta and 13 Jbeta primers. Assay used: immunoSEQ multiplex PCR; TCRdb lists only in-frame clones, some missing. The data hold some 130,000 clones, with 65% to 80% observed a single time. Sequences were obtained from PBMCs. These receptors were taken from a human donor in good health.

This clone was seen a few times. This rearrangement joins TRBV10-3 to TRBJ1-4; no clear D gene. Trimming pared 1 base from V and 3 bases from J, leaving 3 bases between. The CDR3 is 13 amino acids. The germline V gene has CDR1 ENHRY and CDR2 SYGVKD. The CDR3 sequence is CAISELANEKLFF. The CDR3 nucleotides read TGTGCCATCAGTGAGTTAGCTAATGAAAAACTGTTTTTT.

This chain connects TRBV5-1 to TRBJ2-7; D might be TRBD1 (6 bases). Trimming took 0 bases from V and 4 from J, leaving 8 bases between them. CDR1 is SGHRS and CDR2 is YFSETQ in the germline V gene. This CDR3 contains 13 residues. The CDR3 region is CASSLEGEYEQYF. The CDR3 bases are TGCGCCAGCAGCTTGGAGGGGGAGTACGAGCAGTACTTC.

V and J are TRBV5-1 and TRBJ2-3, with 11 bases that match TRBD1. The CDR3 totals 16 residues. Germline CDR1 SGHRS, CDR2 YFSETQ. Trimming took 4 bases from V and 1 from J; bases not matched to a gene: 5. The CDR3 here is CASSPGQGARTDTQYF. DNA of the CDR3: TGCGCCAGCAGCCCAGGACAGGGGGCTCGCACAGATACGCAGTATTTT.

This chain links TRBV7-9 with TRBJ2-4; 8 nucleotides match TRBD1. Trimming took 11 bases from V and 7 from J; bases not matched to a gene: 10. Per the germline V gene, CDR1 is SEHNR and CDR2 is FQNEAQ (reference sequence). This CDR3 region has 13 residues. As DNA, the CDR3 is TGTGCCGCCAGTCAGGGGGCGCGGAACATTCAGTACTTC. This gives the protein CAASQGARNIQYF.

This clone appeared once. V is TRBV11-2 and J is TRBJ1-2; D is perhaps TRBD1 (6 bases). The V gene lost 5 bases and the J gene lost 2 bases, with 9 bases spanning the gap. Per germline, CDR1 SGHAT and CDR2 FQNNGV. The CDR3 covers 13 residues. This CDR3 is CASSQGSNYGYTF. DNA for the CDR3: TGTGCCAGCAGCCAGGGGAGCAACTATGGCTACACCTTC.

The chain recombines TRBV6-1 with TRBJ1-3, with a possible D match to TRBD1 (5 bases). V lost 3 bases and J 0 bases, leaving 15 bases between the germline ends. The CDR3 is made up of 17 amino acids. The germline gives CDR1 MNHNS, CDR2 SASEGT. DNA for the CDR3: TGTGCCAGCAGTGAGGGGGGGAGGAAGTCCTCTGGAAACACCATATATTTT. Translated, it gives CASSEGGRKSSGNTIYF.

The chain couples TRBV13 to TRBJ2-7; 9 bases line up with TRBD2. Germline trimming cut 5 bases from V and 1 base from J; bases unmatched to any gene: 6. CDR1 is PRHDT, CDR2 FYEKMQ, per germline (reference sequence). This CDR3 has 15 amino acids. For the CDR3, the DNA is TGTGCCAGCAGCCCGAGGACTAGCGCGTCCTACGAGCAGTACTTC. Translated, it gives CASSPRTSASYEQYF.

To note about this clone: The same CDR3 is also encoded by other DNA sequences in this sample. This chain connects TRBV7-3 to TRBJ2-3, with 10 bases matching TRBD2. V shed 4 bases, J shed 5 bases, and the junction held 6 bases outside the gene matches. This CDR3 has 15 residues. CDR1 is SGHTA and CDR2 is FQGTGA in the germline V gene. CDR3 amino acids: CASSSSGTSEDTQYF. CDR3 DNA: TGTGCCAGCAGCTCGTCCGGGACTAGCGAAGATACGCAGTATTTT.

The chain joins TRBV5-1 to TRBJ2-1, with TRBD2 matching 8 bases. The junction had 14 bases not matched to a gene; V was cut back by 5 bases and J by 10 bases. The CDR3 sequence is 15 residues long. The germline CDR1 and CDR2 sequences are SGHRS and YFSETQ. This CDR3 is CASRLNSGTDSEQFF. As DNA, the CDR3 is TGCGCCAGCAGGTTGAATAGCGGGACCGATTCGGAGCAGTTCTTC.

This clone was seen once. V and J are TRBV6-6 and TRBJ2-1; D perhaps matches TRBD1 (6 bases). V was clipped by 7 bases and J by 7 bases, with 17 bases between them. This CDR3 is 14 amino acids long. The germline CDR1 and CDR2 sequences are MNHNY and SVGAGI (reference sequence). CDR3 residues: CASTALAGTNEQFF. The CDR3 nucleotides are TGTGCCAGCACTGCCCTCGCCGGGACAAATGAGCAGTTCTTC.

This clone was seen a few times. The rearrangement links TRBV19 to TRBJ2-3, with a tentative D call TRBD1 (5 bases). CDR1 and CDR2 (germline): LNHDA, SQIVND (reference sequence). This CDR3 has 14 amino acids. Trimming removed 10 bases from V and 0 bases from J, with 14 bases in between. The CDR3 loop reads CATKHRSSTDTQYF. CDR3 bases: TGTGCCACCAAGCACAGGTCTAGCACAGATACGCAGTATTTT.

This chain uses TRBV28 with TRBJ1-1, with no clear D. V was shortened by 2 bases and J by 0 bases, with 10 bases between the two germline ends. Germline CDR1 reads MDHEN; CDR2 reads SYDVKM. This CDR3 is built from 15 residues. CDR3 amino acids: CASSLGGMLNTEAFF. In nucleotides, the CDR3 is TGTGCCAGCAGTTTAGGAGGGATGCTGAACACTGAAGCTTTCTTT.

This clone was seen a few times. The gene calls are TRBV6-5 and TRBJ2-4, with D possibly being TRBD2 (5 bases). The V and J ends lost 6 bases and 0 bases respectively, with 12 bases between them. The germline gives CDR1 MNHEY, CDR2 SVGAGI. The CDR3 spans 15 residues. The CDR3 here is CASRPRAGAKNIQYF. Here the CDR3 DNA reads TGTGCCAGCAGGCCCCGGGCGGGAGCCAAAAACATTCAGTACTTC.

The chain links TRBV11-2 to TRBJ2-7; possible D gene TRBD1, 5 bases. The CDR3 contains 17 residues. Between the trimmed V and J ends, which lost 4 bases and 3 bases, there was a span of 22 bases. Looked up from germline, CDR1 is SGHAT and CDR2 is FQNNGV. CDR3 in DNA: TGTGCCAGCAGCTCATTATCGGCCGGCCGCCAGGGCTACGAGCAGTACTTC. The encoded protein is CASSSLSAGRQGYEQYF.